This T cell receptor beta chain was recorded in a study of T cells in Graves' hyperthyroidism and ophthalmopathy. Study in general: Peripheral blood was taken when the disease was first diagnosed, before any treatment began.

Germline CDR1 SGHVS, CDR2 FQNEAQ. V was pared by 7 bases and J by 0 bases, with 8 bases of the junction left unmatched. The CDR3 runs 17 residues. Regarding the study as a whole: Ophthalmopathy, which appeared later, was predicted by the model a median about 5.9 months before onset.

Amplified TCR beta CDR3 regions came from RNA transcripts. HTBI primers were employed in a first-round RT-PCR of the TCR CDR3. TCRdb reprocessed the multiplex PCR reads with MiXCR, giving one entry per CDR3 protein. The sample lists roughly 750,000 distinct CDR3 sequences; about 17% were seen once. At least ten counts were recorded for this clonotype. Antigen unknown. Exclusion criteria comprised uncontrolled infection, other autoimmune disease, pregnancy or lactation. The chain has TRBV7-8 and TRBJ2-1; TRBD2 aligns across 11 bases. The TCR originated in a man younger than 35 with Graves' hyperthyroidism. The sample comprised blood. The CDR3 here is CASIQQTSGTSYNEQFF. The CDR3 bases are TGTGCCAGCATCCAACAGACTAGCGGGACCTCCTACAATGAGCAGTTCTTC.